This paragraph reports one TCR beta chain. Here immunoSEQ multiplex PCR was the method, and the copy in TCRdb shows in-frame clones only, minus some. The data hold tens of thousands of clones, with roughly 95% observed a single time. This sample is part of a study of T cell changes during pregnancy in multiple sclerosis. Sequencing used peripheral blood, obtained in the second trimester of pregnancy. This sequence was found in a female donor in good health, enrolled as a control in a pregnancy study.

CDR3 nucleotide sequence: TGTGCCAGCAGCGTAGGGGACAGGGGAATCTATAATTCACCCCTCCACTTT. As protein: CASSVGDRGIYNSPLHF. This chain links TRBV9 with TRBJ1-6; 10 bases map to TRBD1. CDR3 length: 17 residues. The V gene's germline CDR1 is SGDLS and CDR2 YYNGEE. V was pared by 0 bases and J by 3 bases, with 3 bases of the junction left unmatched.